The 18 T cell receptor beta chains below were found in one sample sequenced in a study of molecular identifiers for immune sequencing clone quantification. TCRdb redid the calling of the PCR reads with MiXCR, one entry per CDR3 protein. The sample carries approximately 680,000 distinct CDR3 sequences, around 25% recorded once. Sequenced sample: naive CD8+ T cells from blood, with Jurkat cell RNA spiked in. As to subset: FACS-sorted CD8+CD4-CCR7+CD45RA+ naive T cells. The receptor set was obtained from a human donor in good health. Some libraries in this study had Jurkat cell RNA spiked in.

The V call is TRBV7-8, the J call TRBJ2-5; possible D gene TRBD2, 6 bases. The V end was cut by 2 bases, the J end by 4 bases, with 14 bases between. This CDR3 has 15 residues. Per germline, CDR1 SGHVS and CDR2 FQNEAQ. CDR3 amino acids: CASSLYQRVPETQYF. For the CDR3, the DNA is TGTGCCAGCAGCTTATATCAGCGGGTACCAGAGACCCAGTACTTC. The complete variable domain, with remaining parts taken from reference TRBV7-8 and TRBJ2-5, reads GAGVSQSPRYKVAKRGQDVALRCDPISGHVSLFWYQQALGQGPEFLTYFQNEAQLDKSGLPSDRFFAERPEGSVSTLKIQRTQQEDSAVYLCASSLYQRVPETQYFGPGTRLLVL.

In this sample, this clonotype turned up a few times. This chain links TRBV7-9 with TRBJ1-3; D is ambiguous. Germline V gene data show CDR1 as SEHNR and CDR2 as FQNEAQ (reference sequence). The V gene lost 5 bases and the J gene lost 0 bases, with 11 bases spanning the gap. This CDR3 has 15 amino acids. In DNA, the CDR3 is TGTGCCAGCAGCCCTGGCTATATCTCTGGAAACACCATATATTTT. Translating it yields CASSPGYISGNTIYF.

This clonotype was counted only a few times. The rearrangement links TRBV4-3 to TRBJ2-2; tentatively, D is TRBD2 (6 bases). Germline CDR1 LGHNA, CDR2 YSLEER. The CDR3 extends over 17 amino acids. Trimming shortened V by 0 bases and J by 1 base, and 12 bases separated the two germline ends. Written as DNA, the CDR3 is TGCGCCAGCAGCCAAGATCGCGGGGTTTTGAACACCGGGGAGCTGTTTTTT. Protein product: CASSQDRGVLNTGELFF.

This clonotype has a count of ten or more. The chain carries TRBV13 and TRBJ1-1; D ambiguous. This CDR3 has 14 residues. The germline V gene encodes CDR1 PRHDT and CDR2 FYEKMQ (reference sequence). Trimming cost V 2 bases and J 0 bases, with 7 bases left between them. CDR3 DNA: TGTGCCAGCAGCTTACCCAAATTGAACACTGAAGCTTTCTTT. As protein: CASSLPKLNTEAFF. Drawing the rest from reference TRBV13 and TRBJ1-1, the complete variable domain is AAGVIQSPRHLIKEKRETATLKCYPIPRHDTVYWYQQGPGQDPQFLISFYEKMQSDKGSIPDRFSAQQFSDYHSELNMSSLELGDSALYFCASSLPKLNTEAFFGQGTRLTVV.

This clonotype has just a few counts. This chain uses TRBV5-6 with TRBJ2-7; D not certain. CDR1 is SGHDT and CDR2 is YYEEEE in the germline V gene. This CDR3 comprises 15 residues. Trimming removed 2 bases from V and 7 bases from J, with 19 bases in between. The CDR3 spells CASSFWAAPGAEQYF. The CDR3 DNA follows: TGTGCCAGCAGCTTTTGGGCCGCCCCGGGCGCGGAGCAGTACTTC.

This clonotype was counted ten times or more. This chain's CDR3 is CASSQVMGLEAFF. CDR3 sequence (DNA): TGCGCCAGCAGCCAAGTTATGGGGCTTGAAGCTTTCTTT. The chain links TRBV4-3 to TRBJ1-1; the D gene is possibly TRBD1 (5 bases). Deletions cut 1 base from V and 7 bases from J, with 10 bases between. The CDR3 loop spans 13 amino acids. Germline V gives CDR1 LGHNA, CDR2 YSLEER.

This clonotype was seen repeatedly, ten times or more. V and J are TRBV28 and TRBJ1-5; no firm D call. V was clipped by 2 bases and J by 7 bases, with 15 bases between them. Germline V gene sequence: CDR1 MDHEN, CDR2 SYDVKM. This CDR3 has 15 amino acids. This CDR3 is CASSLKFRGRQPQHF. The DNA for the CDR3 is TGTGCCAGCAGTTTAAAGTTCCGGGGAAGACAGCCCCAGCATTTT. The full variable domain, in which reference TRBV28 and TRBJ1-5 provide the parts outside the CDR3, is DVKVTQSSRYLVKRTGEKVFLECVQDMDHENMFWYRQDPGLGLRLIYFSYDVKMKEKGDIPEGYSVSREKKERFSLILESASTNQTSMYLCASSLKFRGRQPQHFGDGTRLSIL.

The CDR3 nucleotides are TGTGCCAGTAGCAAACAGGGGGACAATGAGCAGTTCTTC. Amino acids: CASSKQGDNEQFF. The gene calls are TRBV19 and TRBJ2-1, with 8 bases that match TRBD1. J gave up 5 bases and V 6 bases, and 3 bases lay outside the gene matches. CDR3 length equals 13 residues. Germline assignment: CDR1 LNHDA and CDR2 SQIVND (reference sequence).

The chain joins TRBV5-1 to TRBJ2-1; D is ambiguous. Germline V CDR1 and CDR2: SGHRS, YFSETQ. The CDR3 extends over 13 amino acids. Trimming cost V 7 bases and J 2 bases, with 10 bases left between them. CDR3 loop: CASQAVTYNEQFF. The CDR3, as DNA: TGCGCCAGCCAGGCAGTAACCTACAATGAGCAGTTCTTC.

The chain couples TRBV24-1 to TRBJ2-2; 9 bases fit TRBD2. The CDR3 has 15 amino acids. The germline gives CDR1 KGHDR, CDR2 SFDVKD. V trimming: 9 bases; J trimming: 1 base; junction bases outside the gene matches: 5. CDR3: CATGPAGGNTGELFF. The DNA of the CDR3 is TGTGCCACCGGGCCAGCGGGAGGGAACACCGGGGAGCTGTTTTTT.

A remark on this clonotype: A much bigger clone sits one base away, suggesting this may be a read error. V gene TRBV30 combines with J gene TRBJ1-1; D is unresolved. This CDR3 has 9 amino acids. Germline assignment: CDR1 GTSNPN and CDR2 SVGIG (reference sequence). The CDR3 reads CAWSPHGPF. CDR3 sequence (DNA): TGTGCCTGGAGTCCACATGGCCCCTTT.

The chain has TRBV11-2 and TRBJ1-2; D is possibly TRBD1 (6 bases). CDR3 size: 17 residues. Looked up from germline, CDR1 is SGHAT and CDR2 is FQNNGV. V was shortened by 5 bases and J by 5 bases, with 24 bases between the two germline ends. The CDR3 nucleotides are TGTGCCAGCAGCCCTACTTCAGGGACACTTTTCTCATATGGCTACACCTTC. It is translated as CASSPTSGTLFSYGYTF.

This chain connects TRBV7-9 to TRBJ2-7; a possible D gene is TRBD2 (5 bases). V was shortened by 0 bases and J by 6 bases, with 12 bases between the two germline ends. CDR1 and CDR2 from the germline V gene are SEHNR and FQNEAQ (reference sequence). This CDR3 is built from 14 residues. The CDR3 DNA reads TGTGCCAGCAGCTTAGCCTCGGGTGGAGGCGAGCAGTACTTC. Its protein is CASSLASGGGEQYF.

The chain carries TRBV7-9 and TRBJ2-5; D is perhaps TRBD2 (6 bases). Germline V gene sequence: CDR1 SEHNR, CDR2 FQNEAQ (reference sequence). The V end was cut by 1 base, the J end by 8 bases, with 26 bases between. The CDR3 has 18 amino acids. Here the CDR3 reads CASSLEPGLHFASQTQYF. The DNA for the CDR3 is TGTGCCAGCAGCTTAGAACCGGGACTCCATTTCGCCTCGCAAACCCAGTACTTC. Full variable domain (outside the CDR3, taken from reference TRBV7-9 and TRBJ2-5): DTGVSQNPRHKITKRGQNVTFRCDPISEHNRLYWYRQTLGQGPEFLTYFQNEAQLEKSRLLSDRFSAERPKGSFSTLEIQRTEQGDSAMYLCASSLEPGLHFASQTQYFGPGTRLLVL.

The rearrangement links TRBV4-2 to TRBJ1-5; unclear D gene. V was shortened by 1 base and J by 12 bases, with 13 bases between the two germline ends. The germline CDR1 and CDR2 sequences are LGHNA and YNFKEQ. The CDR3 runs 13 residues. The CDR3, as DNA: TGTGCCAGCAGCCAAGTGCTTGGGCGCGTCCAGCATTTT. Its translation is CASSQVLGRVQHF.

CDR3 bases: TGTGCCAGCAGTGATGGGTTGACTAATGAAAAACTGTTTTTT. Protein product: CASSDGLTNEKLFF. The chain combines TRBV25-1 with TRBJ1-4; D gene ambiguous. The CDR3 length is 14 residues. CDR1 and CDR2 from the germline V gene are MGHDK and SYGVNS. Trimming cost V 3 bases and J 2 bases, with 7 bases left between them. Full variable domain (missing parts from reference TRBV25-1 and TRBJ1-4): EADIYQTPRYLVIGTGKKITLECSQTMGHDKMYWYQQDPGMELHLIHYSYGVNSTEKGDLSSESTVSRIRTEHFPLTLESARPSHTSQYLCASSDGLTNEKLFFGSGTQLSVL.

This clonotype was observed a handful of times. This chain links TRBV7-8 with TRBJ1-1; D call uncertain. The CDR3 totals 12 residues. Germline CDR1 is SGHVS and CDR2 is FQNEAQ. Deletions cut 4 bases from V and 8 bases from J, with 11 bases between. The CDR3 loop is CASSSGSPEAFF. Here the CDR3 DNA reads TGTGCCAGCAGCTCCGGGTCGCCGGAAGCTTTCTTT.

V is TRBV12-3 or TRBV12-4 and J is TRBJ1-3; the D is unclear. This CDR3 has 8 residues. Trimming cost V 6 bases and J 10 bases, with 1 base left between them. For the CDR3, the DNA is TGTGCCAGCAGGACCATATATTTT. Its protein is CASRTIYF.